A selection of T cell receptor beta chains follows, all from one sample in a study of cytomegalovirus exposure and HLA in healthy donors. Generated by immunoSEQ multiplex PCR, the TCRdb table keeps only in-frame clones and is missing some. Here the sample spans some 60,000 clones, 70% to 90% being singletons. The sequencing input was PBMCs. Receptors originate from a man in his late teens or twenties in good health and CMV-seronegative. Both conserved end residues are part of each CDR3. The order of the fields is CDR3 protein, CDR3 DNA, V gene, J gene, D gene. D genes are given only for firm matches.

CDR3 protein: CASSLGWGTSGGTDTQYF; CDR3 DNA: TGTGCCAGCAGCTTAGGTTGGGGGACTAGCGGCGGCACAGATACGCAGTATTTT; V gene: TRBV7-2; J gene: TRBJ2-3; D gene: TRBD2
CDR3 protein: CASSSRDKSSYNEQFF; CDR3 DNA: TGTGCCAGCAGCTCCCGGGACAAGAGCTCCTACAATGAGCAGTTCTTC; V gene: TRBV7-3; J gene: TRBJ2-1; D gene: -
CDR3 protein: CASSWDTGANTEAFF; CDR3 DNA: TGTGCCAGCAGCTGGGACACAGGGGCGAACACTGAAGCTTTCTTT; V gene: TRBV5-6; J gene: TRBJ1-1; D gene: TRBD1
CDR3 protein: CASSDRQNQPQHF; CDR3 DNA: TGCGCCAGCAGCGACAGGCAAAATCAGCCCCAGCATTTT; V gene: TRBV4-1; J gene: TRBJ1-5; D gene: -
CDR3 protein: CASRPQGQGYGYTF; CDR3 DNA: TGTGCCAGCAGGCCACAGGGGCAAGGCTATGGCTACACCTTC; V gene: TRBV6-5; J gene: TRBJ1-2; D gene: TRBD1
CDR3 protein: CASSIEQSQFF; CDR3 DNA: TGTGCCAGTAGTATAGAACAGAGCCAGTTCTTC; V gene: TRBV19; J gene: TRBJ2-1; D gene: -
CDR3 protein: CASSLSGEPQGGNEKLFF; CDR3 DNA: TGCGCCAGCAGCTTGTCGGGGGAGCCCCAGGGAGGTAATGAAAAACTGTTTTTT; V gene: TRBV5-1; J gene: TRBJ1-4; D gene: -
CDR3 protein: CSCRGVGDTEAFF; CDR3 DNA: TGCAGCTGCCGCGGGGTAGGGGACACTGAAGCTTTCTTT; V gene: TRBV29-1; J gene: TRBJ1-1; D gene: -
CDR3 protein: CASSGASGALEQYF; CDR3 DNA: TGTGCCTCATCCGGAGCTAGCGGGGCCCTCGAGCAGTACTTC; V gene: TRBV30; J gene: TRBJ2-7; D gene: TRBD2
CDR3 protein: CASSNPLGGHTGELFF; CDR3 DNA: TGCGCCAGCAGCAACCCTTTGGGAGGCCACACCGGGGAGCTGTTTTTT; V gene: TRBV4-1; J gene: TRBJ2-2; D gene: -
CDR3 protein: CASGSTGSSYNSPLHF; CDR3 DNA: TGTGCTAGTGGTTCCACGGGAAGCTCCTATAATTCACCCCTCCACTTT; V gene: TRBV12-5; J gene: TRBJ1-6; D gene: -
CDR3 protein: CASSHHIAGGVQGNEQFF; CDR3 DNA: TGCGCCAGCAGCCATCACATAGCGGGGGGGGTACAGGGCAATGAGCAGTTCTTC; V gene: TRBV4-1; J gene: TRBJ2-1; D gene: TRBD2
CDR3 protein: CASSQVFSSYNSPLHF; CDR3 DNA: TGTGCCAGCAGCCAAGTTTTCAGCTCCTATAATTCACCCCTCCACTTT; V gene: TRBV4-2; J gene: TRBJ1-6; D gene: -